The present T cell receptor beta chain was sequenced within a study of CD8 T cell repertoires and HIV-1 epitope variants (dated by TCRdb to 2019 to 2021). With respect to the entire study: In separate culture wells, T cells were stimulated with each of twenty-five peptides that represented autologous and known Gag and Nef epitope variants. An aliquot of 1M T cells was set aside as an uncultured baseline condition, separate from the 80 or so T cell cultures. Cultures ran for about eleven days in IMDM with gentamicin, with half-media changes on days 3 and 7 adding IL-2, IL-7 and IL-15. A total of about 87 T cell cultures were run, with each culture condition done in triplicate except for one peptide, which was done in duplicate. Tested epitopes included three Gag epitope families and Nef HW9 and YT9. Among the control conditions were a peptide pool of CMV, EBV and flu, the Ebola AY9 epitope serving as a negative control, and a well with no peptide. T cells were enriched using the EasySep Human T Cell Enrichment Kit and then co-cultured with an equal number of autologous T cell-negative cells acting as antigen-presenting cells. Study-wide findings and limitations: The assay could identify only TCR beta chains and pointed to proliferation in response to antigen, not to T cell function or cytokine profile. Fewer than ten antigen-specific TCR beta clonotypes were identified, of which about six appeared to be cross-reactive for autologous or known escape epitope variants. The Nef KF9 family was recognized by five clonotypes and the HW9 family by one, and no responses to the TAALDMSHF plasma variant were observed.

Spanning cysteine to phenylalanine, the CDR3 consists of 12 amino acids. The entry retains the CDR3 DNA only, 36 bases that are in frame from base 1. V lost 1 base and J lost 8 bases; the stretch between them is 9 bases long. CDR1 SGHRS and CDR2 YFSETQ are derived from the germline V gene. The EasySep Human CD8+ T Cell Enrichment Kit was used on day 10 to isolate CD8+ T cells from every culture. Sequencing of TCR beta CDR3 regions was done on the immunoSEQ platform at survey depth. The QIAamp DNA micro kit was used to extract genomic DNA from every cultured and uncultured CD8+ T cell population. The original pipeline was this. Samples with fewer than 5,000 productive reads were excluded, which removed about 7% of the roughly 75 HIV peptide-stimulated cultures. Sequences were trimmed to CDR3 by a MANAFEST web app, and nonproductive sequences, CDR3s under 5 amino acids, and sequences not starting with C or ending with F/W were removed. For a clonotype to count as antigen-specific, the clonotype had to expand relative to the no-peptide control in at least 2 of 3 replicates at FDR 0.01, and only within one epitope family. A specific clonotype also had to show a frequency at least fivefold higher than in wells stimulated with peptides from other epitope families. TCRdb's version of the immuneACCESS table is confined to in-frame rearrangements and falls short of the full clone set. An unresolved V gene accounts for under half of the shortfall where checked; the remainder is of unknown origin. That table is the source of V, J and clone size, and D and trimming were worked out from the DNA. For this sample the table gives several thousand clones, of which approximately 65% were detected only once. Together, the top ten hold around 45% of the sample.

This clone turned up a few times. No antigen is known for it. The input lacks base qualities; no much larger clone sits a single base away. The sequencing sample was made of cultured CD8+ T cells derived from PBMCs. The sequence links TRBV5-1 to TRBJ1-1; the D gene remains uncertain. This TCR derives from a male donor with HIV. The nucleotide sequence reads as follows: TGCGCCAGCAGCTTGATTGGGCGGGAAGCTTTCTTT. It translates as CASSLIGREAFF.